This TCR beta chain is from a study of T cell responses to AZD1222 COVID-19 vaccine (dated by TCRdb to the early 2020s). Regarding the study in general: TCR sequencing covered 233 trial participants: some 210 given two doses of AZD1222 and about 26 given two doses of MenACWY control vaccine. Trial participants were enrolled by age into subgroups of 18-55, 56-69 and 70-plus years, and roughly 160, 29 and 62 TCR-sequenced participants, respectively, were included in these subgroups.

Study-level results and caveats: A significant rise in spike-specific TCR breadth and depth was observed after two AZD1222 doses relative to day 0 and relative to MenACWY recipients. Participants were mostly white British and included more females than males, and it was suggested by the authors that clonal diversity may have been underestimated. Reportedly, almost half of the unique spike-specific TCRs recognized epitopes lying outside the regions that are mutated in the B.1.351 and B.1.1.7 variants. Because no samples from the day 14 peak response were available, repertoires could be characterized only after the peak T cell response. Conclusions about previously exposed vaccinees are limited because only five to seven AZD1222 recipients were SARS-CoV-2 seropositive at baseline. Vaccine-associated CD4 TCRs spanned the whole spike protein, with dominant responses in regions 160-218 and 743-854. In the small 56-69-year group, the increase in depth fell short of significance, most likely because of low power.

A word on this clone: Its antigen remains undetermined. Base quality data are lacking; no much larger clone is found one base away.

CDR1 and CDR2 were assigned from the germline V gene (reference sequence) as SGHKS and YYEKEE. The CDR3 sequence holds 16 residues, the cysteine and phenylalanine included. CDR3 DNA is the only sequence kept; it has 48 bases, read in frame from the first base. The V and J ends are trimmed by 6 bases and 0 bases, leaving 16 bases between them. According to the study, the label for this sample's time point signals: baseline before first vaccination. In light of the paper, this sample's treatment or condition label describes: meningococcal conjugate vaccine given as trial control. Vaccinee samples were obtained from the UK trials COV001 and COV002, which included a single-blind randomized controlled phase 2/3 trial of AZD1222 (ChAdOx1 nCoV-19) in healthy adults. Trial participant PBMC samples were collected at day 0 and day 28 after the second dose for TCRbeta chain sequencing. The CDR3 regions of human TCRbeta chains were analyzed by immunosequencing. In the original analysis: Repertoire TCRs were matched against a reference library of SARS-CoV-2-specific TCRs generated with the MIRA antigen-specificity platform. Breadth meant the fraction of unique TCRs that were SARS-CoV-2-associated, whereas depth meant the fraction of total T cells that were SARS-CoV-2-associated. Using the MIRA data, each spike-specific TCR was assigned both to the spike region to which the TCR was reactive and to a CD4 or CD8 class. Log10-transformed breadth and depth values were compared by one-way ANOVA with Sidak's multiple comparisons tests. Sourced from immuneACCESS, this table was stored by TCRdb with only in-frame sequences that have V and J called. A share of the clones is absent; for the studies checked, an unresolved V gene accounts for under half, and the remainder has no known explanation. For V, J and clone size, that table is used; D and trimming come from the DNA. The sample contains about 150,000 clones, around 88% of them found a single time. Clones ranked in the top ten supply 3% to 4% of the sample.

The source material was peripheral blood, sampled on day 0 of MenACWY control vaccination. The sequence came from an adult in good health. The chain links TRBV5-5 with TRBJ1-3; TRBD1 is perhaps the D gene, given 6 matching bases. Here is the DNA: TGTGCCAGCACCATTACAGGGTCTAGCTCTGGAAACACCATATATTTT. It encodes CASTITGSSSGNTIYF.